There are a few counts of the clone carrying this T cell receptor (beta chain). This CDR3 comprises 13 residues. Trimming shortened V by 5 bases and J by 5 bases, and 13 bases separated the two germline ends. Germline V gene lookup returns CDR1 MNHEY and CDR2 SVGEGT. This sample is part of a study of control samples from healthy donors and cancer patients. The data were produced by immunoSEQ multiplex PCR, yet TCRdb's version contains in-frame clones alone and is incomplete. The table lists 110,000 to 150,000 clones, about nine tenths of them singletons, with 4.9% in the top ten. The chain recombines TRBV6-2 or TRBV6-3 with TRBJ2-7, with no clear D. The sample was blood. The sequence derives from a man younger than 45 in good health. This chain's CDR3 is CASSHQLVDEQYF. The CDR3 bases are TGTGCCAGCAGTCACCAACTGGTGGACGAGCAGTACTTC.